Listed here are 32 T cell receptor beta chains from one sample, sequenced in a study of T-cell memory formation after mild COVID-19. TCRdb reanalysed the 5' RACE reads using MiXCR and keeps one entry per CDR3 protein. The table lists hundreds of thousands of distinct CDR3 sequences, 7.5% to 9.5% of them singletons. The sample taken for sequencing was PBMCs or a T cell subset sorted from them (not recorded which). These receptors came from a man aged 18-30 years who had mild COVID-19 (a few samples of this study predate the infection). Cell type and time point are not known.

The chain recombines TRBV4-1 with TRBJ2-1; 7 nucleotides line up with TRBD2. Germline V CDR1 and CDR2: MGHRA, YSYEKL. This CDR3 region has 17 residues. The J segment lost 7 bases and the V segment lost 0 bases, leaving 12 bases of the junction unmatched. The CDR3 loop reads CASSQEGPGGRSNEQFF. CDR3 DNA sequence: TGCGCCAGCAGCCAAGAGGGCCCGGGGGGACGATCGAATGAGCAGTTCTTC.

This clonotype has a handful of counts. The V and J genes are TRBV7-2 and TRBJ1-4, with D unclear. The germline gives CDR1 SGHTA, CDR2 FQGNSA. The CDR3 extends over 14 amino acids. V was pared by 3 bases and J by 8 bases, with 13 bases between. The CDR3 DNA is TGTGCCAGCAGCTTTAGGGTGGTCGGCGAAAAACTGTTTTTT. Protein product: CASSFRVVGEKLFF.

This clonotype was picked up a small number of times. The chain is built from TRBV3-1 and TRBJ2-3; D ambiguous. Germline V gene sequence: CDR1 LGHDT, CDR2 YNNKEL (reference sequence). The V gene lost 1 base and the J gene lost 8 bases, with 16 bases spanning the gap. The CDR3 has 15 amino acids. Here the CDR3 DNA reads TGTGCCAGCAGCCAAGTCGGAAGCGTCGGTGGTACGCAGTATTTT. Translated, it gives CASSQVGSVGGTQYF.

This clonotype has more than one count but fewer than ten. This chain's CDR3 is CASSYSAGASYEQYF. The CDR3, as DNA: TGTGCCAGCAGTTACTCGGCGGGTGCCTCCTACGAGCAGTACTTC. This rearrangement joins TRBV6-5 to TRBJ2-7; D may be TRBD2 (5 bases). The CDR3 runs 15 residues. V was trimmed by 0 bases and J by 0 bases, leaving 9 bases between them. Germline-derived CDR1 and CDR2 are MNHEY and SVGAGI.

The chain recombines TRBV5-1 with TRBJ2-5; TRBD1 or TRBD2 may be the D gene (5 bases each). Germline loops: CDR1 SGHRS, CDR2 YFSETQ. The CDR3 is 14 residues long. The V end was cut by 6 bases, the J end by 2 bases, with 14 bases between. The CDR3: CASKTGTAQETQYF. The CDR3 region has the DNA TGCGCCAGCAAAACCGGGACGGCGCAAGAGACCCAGTACTTC.

DNA of the CDR3: TGTGCCAGCATCAATTACAGGGGGGGTGAGCAGTTCTTC. It yields the protein CASINYRGGEQFF. The chain is built from TRBV12-3 or TRBV12-4 and TRBJ2-1; a possible D gene is TRBD1 (8 bases). Trimming removed 7 bases from V and 9 bases from J, with 16 bases in between. The CDR3 extends over 13 amino acids.

This clonotype has only a few counts. The chain combines TRBV4-3 with TRBJ2-1; 8 bases agree with TRBD2. Germline CDR1 reads LGHNA; CDR2 reads YSLEER. This CDR3 spans 16 amino acids. J gave up 1 base and V 4 bases, and 6 bases lay outside the gene matches. DNA of the CDR3: TGCGCCAGCAGCCCCGCCCGCGGGGGGTCCTACAATGAGCAGTTCTTC. Amino acid sequence: CASSPARGGSYNEQFF.

This clonotype was picked up many times. The V gene is TRBV5-1, the J gene TRBJ2-2; D is unclear. The CDR3 sequence is 14 residues long. Trimming took 5 bases from V and 4 from J, leaving 12 bases between them. Germline loops: CDR1 SGHRS, CDR2 YFSETQ. The CDR3 spells CASRAGEATGELFF. In DNA, the CDR3 is TGCGCCAGCAGAGCTGGGGAAGCCACCGGGGAGCTGTTTTTT.

This clonotype has a count of ten or more. The CDR3 nucleotides read TGCGCCAGCAGCTTGGGACTAGCGGACTACAATGAGCAGTTCTTC. Residues: CASSLGLADYNEQFF. The J gene is TRBJ2-1, the V gene TRBV5-1; 9 bases match TRBD2. Germline V CDR1 and CDR2: SGHRS, YFSETQ. The CDR3 consists of 15 residues. V was pared by 0 bases and J by 3 bases, with 1 base of the junction left unmatched.

This clonotype was seen a handful of times. The chain recombines TRBV5-1 with TRBJ2-5; 9 bases line up with TRBD1. The germline V gene has CDR1 SGHRS and CDR2 YFSETQ. V shed 0 bases, J shed 6 bases, and the junction held 9 bases outside the gene matches. The CDR3 runs to 16 residues. The chain's CDR3 is CASSLELTGGWKTQYF. In nucleotides, the CDR3 is TGCGCCAGCAGCTTGGAACTTACAGGGGGCTGGAAGACCCAGTACTTC. The full variable domain, completed using reference TRBV5-1 and TRBJ2-5, is KAGVTQTPRYLIKTRGQQVTLSCSPISGHRSVSWYQQTPGQGLQFLFEYFSETQRNKGNFPGRFSGRQFSNSRSEMNVSTLELGDSALYLCASSLELTGGWKTQYFGPGTRLLVL.

In its sample, this clonotype was seen a few times. The chain uses TRBV5-1 and TRBJ2-5, with unresolved D. CDR1 and CDR2 (germline): SGHRS, YFSETQ. V lost 0 bases and J lost 2, with 8 bases in between. This CDR3 region has 14 residues. The CDR3 loop reads CASSLGRAQETQYF. The CDR3 region has the DNA TGCGCCAGCAGCTTGGGACGGGCGCAAGAGACCCAGTACTTC. The full variable domain, in which reference TRBV5-1 and TRBJ2-5 provide the parts outside the CDR3, is KAGVTQTPRYLIKTRGQQVTLSCSPISGHRSVSWYQQTPGQGLQFLFEYFSETQRNKGNFPGRFSGRQFSNSRSEMNVSTLELGDSALYLCASSLGRAQETQYFGPGTRLLVL.

V is TRBV5-1 and J is TRBJ2-1; 9 bases are shared with TRBD2. CDR3 length: 18 residues. J was trimmed by 0 bases and V by 3 bases; bases with no gene match: 10. Germline CDR1 and CDR2: SGHRS and YFSETQ. The CDR3 region has the DNA TGCGCCAGCAGCTCCCGTACGCGGGGGGGAAGCTCCTACAATGAGCAGTTCTTC. Translated: CASSSRTRGGSSYNEQFF.

The genes are TRBV4-3 and TRBJ2-3; D is possibly TRBD1 (5 bases). The CDR3 sequence is 20 residues long. V lost 1 base, J lost 11 bases, and 34 bases lay in between. Germline values: CDR1 LGHNA, CDR2 YSLEER. In nucleotides, the CDR3 is TGCGCCAGCAGCCAAGCTCAGGGTTCCGAGTCCTCGATACGACCTCTCCTGCAGTATTTT. Its protein is CASSQAQGSESSIRPLLQYF.

The chain employs TRBV7-2 and TRBJ1-3; D not resolved. Trimming stripped 0 bases from V and 4 bases from J, with 10 bases between. Germline V gene lookup returns CDR1 SGHTA and CDR2 FQGNSA. CDR3 size: 15 residues. The CDR3 region is CASSLASLAGNTIYF. The DNA for the CDR3 is TGTGCCAGCAGCTTAGCAAGTTTGGCCGGAAACACCATATATTTT.

In this sample, this clonotype turned up many times. This chain links TRBV5-1 with TRBJ2-3, with unresolved D. V lost 0 bases to trimming and J lost 5 bases, with 13 bases between them. This CDR3 spans 15 amino acids. Germline lookup yields CDR1 SGHRS and CDR2 YFSETQ. The CDR3 reads CASSLAEYSEDTQYF. DNA for the CDR3: TGCGCCAGCAGCTTGGCAGAGTACTCGGAAGATACGCAGTATTTT.

This rearrangement joins TRBV4-3 to TRBJ2-5, with 9 positions matching TRBD1. J lost 1 base, V lost 1 base, and 4 bases had no gene match. Germline CDR1 and CDR2: LGHNA and YSLEER. The CDR3 extends over 16 amino acids. In DNA form, the CDR3 reads TGCGCCAGCAGCCAAGTAGGACAGGGGCTCCAAGAGACCCAGTACTTC. Its translation: CASSQVGQGLQETQYF.

This clonotype was seen a few times. This chain links TRBV12-3 or TRBV12-4 with TRBJ2-3; D not certain. This CDR3 spans 11 amino acids. V shed 4 bases and J shed 8 bases, with 7 bases lying between them. The DNA for the CDR3 is TGTGCCAGCAGTTCCCCCACTACGCAGTATTTT. Encoded protein: CASSSPTTQYF.

This clonotype was detected many times. This CDR3 is CASSLTSGGAVTGELFF. CDR3 DNA sequence: TGTGCCAGCAGCTTGACTAGCGGGGGGGCTGTCACCGGGGAGCTGTTTTTT. The V and J genes are TRBV5-4 and TRBJ2-2; 13 bases match TRBD2. The CDR3 consists of 17 residues. V lost 1 base, J lost 4 bases, and 4 bases stayed unmatched. Per germline, CDR1 SGHNT and CDR2 YYREEE (reference sequence).

This clonotype was detected only a few times. The rearrangement uses TRBV2 and TRBJ1-4; weak D call: TRBD1 (5 bases). Germline CDR1 SNHLY, CDR2 FYNNEI. The CDR3 is made up of 14 amino acids. Trimming shortened V by 6 bases and J by 6 bases, and 14 bases separated the two germline ends. The CDR3 protein is CASRGLIDYEKLFF. Written as DNA, the CDR3 is TGTGCCAGCAGGGGACTGATTGACTATGAAAAACTGTTTTTT.

This clonotype was counted only a few times. This rearrangement joins TRBV18 to TRBJ2-3; D may be TRBD2 (5 bases). V lost 1 base, J lost 3 bases, and 8 bases lay in between. The CDR3 spans 14 residues. Looked up from germline, CDR1 is KGHSH and CDR2 is LQKENI. CDR3: CASSPQTTTDTQYF. CDR3 nucleotides: TGTGCCAGCTCACCACAGACTACTACAGATACGCAGTATTTT.

The J gene is TRBJ2-1, the V gene TRBV7-3, with a tentative D call TRBD2 (5 bases). Trimming stripped 0 bases from V and 5 bases from J, with 11 bases between. Germline CDR1 is SGHTA and CDR2 is FQGTGA. CDR3 length: 15 amino acids. CDR3 sequence reads: CASSLTRGVDNEQFF. Here the CDR3 DNA reads TGTGCCAGCAGCTTAACACGGGGAGTCGACAATGAGCAGTTCTTC.

This clonotype was observed a handful of times. This chain connects TRBV5-1 to TRBJ2-1, with D perhaps being TRBD1 or TRBD2 (5 bases each). Deletions cut 5 bases from V and 12 bases from J, with 18 bases between. The germline CDR1 and CDR2 sequences are SGHRS and YFSETQ. There are 13 residues in the CDR3. CDR3 nucleotide sequence: TGCGCCAGCAGTCAGGAGGTAGGAAGGGGGCAGTTCTTC. The encoded protein is CASSQEVGRGQFF.

Ten or more counts support this clonotype. The chain couples TRBV5-1 to TRBJ2-7; tentative D call: TRBD1 (6 bases). V was pared by 3 bases and J by 0 bases, with 16 bases between. The CDR3 consists of 16 residues. The germline gives CDR1 SGHRS, CDR2 YFSETQ. The CDR3 region has the DNA TGCGCCAGCAGCTCCTCGGCCGGGACACTCTCCTACGAGCAGTACTTC. Encoded protein: CASSSSAGTLSYEQYF.

The chain couples TRBV24-1 to TRBJ2-1; D uncertain. Germline-derived CDR1 and CDR2 are KGHDR and SFDVKD. This CDR3 has 13 amino acids. The V end lost 4 bases, the J end lost 7 bases, and 10 bases lay between the germline ends. DNA of the CDR3: TGTGCCACCAGTGAATTCGGACGGAATGAGCAGTTCTTC. It is translated as CATSEFGRNEQFF.

In its sample, this clonotype was seen many times. For the CDR3, the DNA is TGTGCCAGCAGTTTATCGCAGTTACAAGAGACCCAGTACTTC. Translation: CASSLSQLQETQYF. The J gene is TRBJ2-5, the V gene TRBV28, with D uncertain. Germline V gene data show CDR1 as MDHEN and CDR2 as SYDVKM. This CDR3 is built from 14 residues. Trimming took off 1 base at V and 2 bases at J, with 8 bases between the two ends.

This clonotype was counted between two and nine times. This chain links TRBV7-9 with TRBJ1-1; perhaps TRBD1 as D (6 bases). CDR1 is SEHNR, CDR2 FQNEAQ, per germline (reference sequence). The length of the CDR3 is 15 residues. V lost 4 bases and J lost 1, with 13 bases in between. CDR3: CASSSTLRGNTEAFF. The CDR3, as DNA: TGTGCCAGCAGCTCCACCCTCAGGGGGAACACTGAAGCTTTCTTT.

This clonotype was counted only a few times. This sequence joins TRBV10-3 and TRBJ2-3; D is possibly TRBD2 (6 bases). The CDR3 length is 15 residues. Germline-derived CDR1 and CDR2 are ENHRY and SYGVKD. V was cut by 4 bases and J by 5 bases, with 16 bases left in between. For the CDR3, the DNA is TGTGCCATCAGTGTCCGGGGACTTCCTGGAGATACGCAGTATTTT. It specifies CAISVRGLPGDTQYF.

The J gene is TRBJ1-4, the V gene TRBV18; 7 positions match TRBD1. V was pared by 8 bases and J by 4 bases, with 10 bases of the junction left unmatched. This CDR3 is 15 amino acids long. The germline CDR1 and CDR2 sequences are KGHSH and LQKENI. CDR3: CASASQTGINEKLFF. The CDR3 DNA follows: TGTGCCAGCGCCAGTCAGACAGGGATTAATGAAAAACTGTTTTTT.

This clonotype has a handful of counts. The chain employs TRBV7-2 and TRBJ1-4; D gene ambiguous. The CDR3 totals 14 residues. V was cut by 2 bases and J by 8 bases, with 12 bases left in between. Germline values: CDR1 SGHTA, CDR2 FQGNSA. The CDR3 reads CASSLMEGGEKLFF. The CDR3 nucleotides are TGTGCCAGCAGCTTAATGGAGGGAGGAGAAAAACTGTTTTTT.

This clonotype was detected ten times or more. This rearrangement joins TRBV12-3 or TRBV12-4 to TRBJ1-5; D unclear. V gave up 5 bases and J gave up 0 bases, with 5 bases separating them. The CDR3 is 13 amino acids. The CDR3 DNA reads as TGTGCCAGCAGTGCCGTTAGCAATCAGCCCCAGCATTTT. This gives the protein CASSAVSNQPQHF.

A few counts support this clonotype. The chain recombines TRBV6-4 with TRBJ1-5, with D possibly matching TRBD1 (5 bases). The V gene lost 8 bases and the J gene lost 0 bases, with 11 bases spanning the gap. CDR1 is MRHNA and CDR2 is SNTAGT in the germline V gene. This CDR3 has 14 amino acids. The CDR3 bases are TGTGCCAGCGACAGTCGTCATAGCAATCAGCCCCAGCATTTT. The encoded protein is CASDSRHSNQPQHF.

This clonotype was picked up many times. The chain combines TRBV6-1 with TRBJ2-1; TRBD2 matches 9 bases. The CDR3 consists of 15 residues. Germline V gene sequence: CDR1 MNHNS, CDR2 SASEGT. V was clipped by 6 bases and J by 7 bases; unmatched bases: 10. The CDR3 protein is CASSSQILAGNEQFF. The CDR3 nucleotides read TGTGCCAGCAGCTCCCAGATACTAGCGGGTAATGAGCAGTTCTTC.